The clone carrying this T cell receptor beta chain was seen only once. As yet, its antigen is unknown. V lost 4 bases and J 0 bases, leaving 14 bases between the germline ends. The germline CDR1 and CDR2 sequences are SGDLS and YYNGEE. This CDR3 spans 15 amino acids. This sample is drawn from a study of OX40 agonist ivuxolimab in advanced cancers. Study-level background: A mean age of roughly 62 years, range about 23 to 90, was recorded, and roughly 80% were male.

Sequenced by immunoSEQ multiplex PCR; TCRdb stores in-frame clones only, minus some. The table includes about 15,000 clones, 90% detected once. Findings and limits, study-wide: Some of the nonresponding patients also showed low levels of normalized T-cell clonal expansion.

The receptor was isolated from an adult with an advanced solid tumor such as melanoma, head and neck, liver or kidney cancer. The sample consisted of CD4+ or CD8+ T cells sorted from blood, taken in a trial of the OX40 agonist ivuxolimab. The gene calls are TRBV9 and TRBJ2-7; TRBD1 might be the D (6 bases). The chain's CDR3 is CASSPRRGSSYEQYF. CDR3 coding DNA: TGTGCCAGCAGCCCTCGAAGGGGGAGCTCCTACGAGCAGTACTTC.